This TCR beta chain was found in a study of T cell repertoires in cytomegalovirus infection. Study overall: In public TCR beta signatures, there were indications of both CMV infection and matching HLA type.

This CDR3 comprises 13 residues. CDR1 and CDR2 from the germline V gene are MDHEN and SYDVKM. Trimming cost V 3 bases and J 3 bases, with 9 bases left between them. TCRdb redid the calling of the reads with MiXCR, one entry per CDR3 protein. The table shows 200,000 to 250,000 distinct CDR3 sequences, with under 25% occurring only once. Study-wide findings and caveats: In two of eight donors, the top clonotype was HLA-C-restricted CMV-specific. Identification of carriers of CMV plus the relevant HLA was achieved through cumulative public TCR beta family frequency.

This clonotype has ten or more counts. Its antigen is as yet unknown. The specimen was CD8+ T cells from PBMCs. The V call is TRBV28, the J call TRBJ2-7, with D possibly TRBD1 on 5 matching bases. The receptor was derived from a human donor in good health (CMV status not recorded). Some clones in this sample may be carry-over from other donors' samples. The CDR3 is CASSFGHLYEQYF. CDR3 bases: TGTGCCAGCAGTTTTGGACACCTCTACGAGCAGTACTTC. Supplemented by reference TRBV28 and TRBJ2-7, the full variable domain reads DVKVTQSSRYLVKRTGEKVFLECVQDMDHENMFWYRQDPGLGLRLIYFSYDVKMKEKGDIPEGYSVSREKKERFSLILESASTNQTSMYLCASSFGHLYEQYFGPGTRLTVT.